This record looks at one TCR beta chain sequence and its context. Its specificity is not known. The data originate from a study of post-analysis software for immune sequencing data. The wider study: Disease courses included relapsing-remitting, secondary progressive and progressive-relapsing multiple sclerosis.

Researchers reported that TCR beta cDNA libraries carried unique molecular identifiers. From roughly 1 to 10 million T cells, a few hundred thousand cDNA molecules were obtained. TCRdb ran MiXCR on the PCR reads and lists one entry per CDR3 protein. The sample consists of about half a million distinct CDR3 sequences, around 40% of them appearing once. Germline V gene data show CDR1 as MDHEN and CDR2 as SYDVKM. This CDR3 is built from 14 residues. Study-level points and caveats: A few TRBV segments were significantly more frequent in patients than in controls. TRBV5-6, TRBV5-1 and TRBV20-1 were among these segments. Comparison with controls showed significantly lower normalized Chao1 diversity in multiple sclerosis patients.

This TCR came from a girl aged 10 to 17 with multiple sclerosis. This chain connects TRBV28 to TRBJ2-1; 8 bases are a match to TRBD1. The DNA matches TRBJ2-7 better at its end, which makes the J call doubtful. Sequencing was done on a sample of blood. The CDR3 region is CAAHPGGSYNEQYF. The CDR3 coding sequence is TGTGCCGCGCACCCAGGGGGCTCCTACAATGAGCAGTACTTC.